Given below is one T cell receptor beta chain in context. The data are from a study of blood T cell repertoires in COVID-19. Across the study: Samples of COVID-19 (acute and convalescent) were obtained from the United States, Italy and Spain. PBMCs, B-cell-depleted T cells, or T cells were the source of the cDNA or gDNA that made up the material.

Germline V CDR1 and CDR2: MDHEN, SYDVKM. With V trimmed by 6 bases and J by 3 bases, 10 bases remained unmatched. The CDR3 is 15 amino acids. Methods used by the authors: Reference gene primer amplification yielded estimated nucleated cell counts. Assay used: immunoSEQ multiplex PCR; TCRdb lists only in-frame clones, some missing. V, J and clone size were drawn from that table, and D and trimming were deduced from the DNA. This sample has about 210,000 clones, with 70% to 90% found just once. Sequences were obtained from peripheral blood. The receptor's source is a human donor in a cohort sampled during active COVID-19. The chain is built from TRBV28 and TRBJ1-1; 7 bases match TRBD1. CDR3 sequence reads: CASSFGDREDTEAFF. For the CDR3, the DNA is TGTGCCAGCAGCTTTGGAGACAGGGAGGACACTGAAGCTTTCTTT.